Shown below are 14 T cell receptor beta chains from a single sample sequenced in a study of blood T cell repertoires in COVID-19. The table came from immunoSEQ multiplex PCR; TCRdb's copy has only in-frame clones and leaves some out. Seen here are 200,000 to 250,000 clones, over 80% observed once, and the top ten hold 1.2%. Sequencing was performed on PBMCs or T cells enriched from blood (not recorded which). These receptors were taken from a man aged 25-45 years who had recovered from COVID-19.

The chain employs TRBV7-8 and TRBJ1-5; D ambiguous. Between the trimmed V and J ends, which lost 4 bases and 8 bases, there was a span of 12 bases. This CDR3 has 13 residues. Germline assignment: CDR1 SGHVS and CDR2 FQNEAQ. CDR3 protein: CASSSLAGEPQHF. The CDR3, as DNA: TGTGCCAGCAGCTCCCTTGCGGGAGAGCCCCAGCATTTT.

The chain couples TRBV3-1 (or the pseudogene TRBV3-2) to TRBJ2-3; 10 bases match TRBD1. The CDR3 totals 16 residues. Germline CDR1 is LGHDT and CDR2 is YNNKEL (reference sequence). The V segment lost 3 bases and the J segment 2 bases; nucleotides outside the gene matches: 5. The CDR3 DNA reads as TGTGCCAGCAGCCACTGGGACAGGGGTTCCACAGATACGCAGTATTTT. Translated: CASSHWDRGSTDTQYF.

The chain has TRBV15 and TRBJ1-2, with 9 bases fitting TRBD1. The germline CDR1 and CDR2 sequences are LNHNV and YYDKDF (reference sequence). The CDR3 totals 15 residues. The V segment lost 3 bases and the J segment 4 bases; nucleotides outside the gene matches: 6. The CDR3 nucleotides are TGTGCCACCAGCAGTGCCGGGACAGGGTCCTATGGCTACACCTTC. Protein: CATSSAGTGSYGYTF.

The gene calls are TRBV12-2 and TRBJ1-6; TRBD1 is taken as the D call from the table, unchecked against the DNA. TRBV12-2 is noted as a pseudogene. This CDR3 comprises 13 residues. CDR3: CASRGTGVSPLHF. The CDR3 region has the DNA TGTGCAAGTCGCGGGACAGGGGTTTCACCCCTCCACTTT.

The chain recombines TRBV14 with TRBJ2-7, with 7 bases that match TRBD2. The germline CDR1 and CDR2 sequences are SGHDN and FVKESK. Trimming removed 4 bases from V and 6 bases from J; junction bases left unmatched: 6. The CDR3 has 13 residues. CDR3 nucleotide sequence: TGTGCCAGCAGCCTACAAGCGGGGCGCGAGCAGTACTTC. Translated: CASSLQAGREQYF.

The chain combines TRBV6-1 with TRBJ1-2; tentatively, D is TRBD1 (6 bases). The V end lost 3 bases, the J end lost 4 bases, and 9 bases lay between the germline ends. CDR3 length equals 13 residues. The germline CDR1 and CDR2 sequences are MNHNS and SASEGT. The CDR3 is CASSDGQSYGYTF. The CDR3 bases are TGTGCCAGCAGTGATGGACAGTCCTATGGCTACACCTTC.

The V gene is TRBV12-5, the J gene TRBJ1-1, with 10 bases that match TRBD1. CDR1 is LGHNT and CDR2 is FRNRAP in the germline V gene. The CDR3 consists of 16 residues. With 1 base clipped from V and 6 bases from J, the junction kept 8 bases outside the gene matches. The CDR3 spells CASGLEIGTGEAEAFF. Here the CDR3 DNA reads TGTGCTAGTGGTTTGGAAATAGGGACAGGGGAGGCTGAAGCTTTCTTT.

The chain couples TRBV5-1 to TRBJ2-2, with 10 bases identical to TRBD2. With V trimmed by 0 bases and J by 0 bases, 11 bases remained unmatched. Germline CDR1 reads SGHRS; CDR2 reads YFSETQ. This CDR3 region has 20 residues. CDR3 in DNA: TGCGCCAGCAGCTTGGCCTCCAGCGGGGGGGTACGGACGAACACCGGGGAGCTGTTTTTT. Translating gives CASSLASSGGVRTNTGELFF.

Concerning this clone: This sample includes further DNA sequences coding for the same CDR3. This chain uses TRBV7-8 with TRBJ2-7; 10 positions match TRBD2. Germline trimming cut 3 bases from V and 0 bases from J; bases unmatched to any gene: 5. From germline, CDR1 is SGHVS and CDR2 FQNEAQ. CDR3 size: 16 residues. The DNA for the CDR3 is TGTGCCAGCAGCTTGTGGACTAGCGGATCCTCCTACGAGCAGTACTTC. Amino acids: CASSLWTSGSSYEQYF.

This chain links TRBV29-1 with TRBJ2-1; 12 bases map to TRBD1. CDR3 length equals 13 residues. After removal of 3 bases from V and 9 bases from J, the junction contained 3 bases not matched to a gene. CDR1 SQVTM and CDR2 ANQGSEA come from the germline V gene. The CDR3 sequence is CSVDGTGGSEQFF. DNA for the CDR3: TGCAGCGTTGACGGGACAGGGGGCAGTGAGCAGTTCTTC.

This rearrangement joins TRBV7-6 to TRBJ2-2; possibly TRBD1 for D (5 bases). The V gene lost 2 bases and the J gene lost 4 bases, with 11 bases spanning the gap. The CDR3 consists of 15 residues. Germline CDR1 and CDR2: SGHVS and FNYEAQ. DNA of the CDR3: TGTGCCAGCAGCTTACTCAGGGTTGTCACCGGGGAGCTGTTTTTT. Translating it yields CASSLLRVVTGELFF.

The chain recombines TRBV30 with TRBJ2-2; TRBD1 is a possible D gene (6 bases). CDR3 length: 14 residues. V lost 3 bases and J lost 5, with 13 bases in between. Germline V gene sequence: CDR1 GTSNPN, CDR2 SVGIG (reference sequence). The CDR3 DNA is TGTGCCTGGAGGGGGACAACAATAACCGGGGAGCTGTTTTTT. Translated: CAWRGTTITGELFF. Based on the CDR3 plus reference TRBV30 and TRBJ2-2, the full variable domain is SQTIHQWPATLVQPVGSPLSLECTVEGTSNPNLYWYRQAAGRGLQLLFYSVGIGQISSEVPQNLSASRPQDRQFILSSKKLLLSDSGFYLCAWRGTTITGELFFGEGSRLTVL.

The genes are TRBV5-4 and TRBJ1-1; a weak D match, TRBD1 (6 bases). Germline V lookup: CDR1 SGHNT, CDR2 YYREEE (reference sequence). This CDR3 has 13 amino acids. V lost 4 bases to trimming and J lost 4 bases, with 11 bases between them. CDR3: CASSTTGFTEAFF. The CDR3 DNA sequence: TGTGCCAGCAGCACAACAGGGTTCACTGAAGCTTTCTTT. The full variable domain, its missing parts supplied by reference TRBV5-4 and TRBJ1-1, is ETGVTQSPTHLIKTRGQQVTLRCSSQSGHNTVSWYQQALGQGPQFIFQYYREEENGRGNFPPRFSGLQFPNYSSELNVNALELDDSALYLCASSTTGFTEAFFGQGTRLTVV.

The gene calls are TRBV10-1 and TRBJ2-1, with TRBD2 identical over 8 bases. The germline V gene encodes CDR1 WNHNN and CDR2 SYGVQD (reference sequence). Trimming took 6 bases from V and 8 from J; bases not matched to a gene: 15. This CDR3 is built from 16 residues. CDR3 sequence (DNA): TGCGCCAGCAGCGCAACCCGGGCTAGCGGGTCCCATGAGCAGTTCTTC. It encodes CASSATRASGSHEQFF.